The T cell receptor (beta chain) under discussion was sequenced for a study of long-term antiretroviral therapy in people with HIV. Concerning this clone itself: Its antigen is unknown.

PBMC samples from each donor numbered at least one pre-ART and at least two post-ART. Cryopreserved PBMC numbered about 0.85-10 million per sample before DNA extraction. Study-level results: Post-ART, diversity grew, though it stayed under transplant donor control levels.

Version v3.0 of the immunoSEQ assay was performed at survey level. Clones were read by immunoSEQ multiplex PCR, and TCRdb kept only the in-frame ones, dropping some. The sample consists of about 33,000 clones, over 65% of them appearing once. V trimming: 1 base; J trimming: 1 base; junction bases outside the gene matches: 6. Germline V gene lookup returns CDR1 SGHDN and CDR2 FVKESK. This CDR3 region has 16 residues. The sample was unsorted PBMCs, taken 2 years after starting antiretroviral therapy. This TCR derives from a woman aged 45-59 years with HIV. The V call is TRBV14, the J call TRBJ2-5, with 7 bases aligning to TRBD2. The CDR3 protein is CASSQASGGSQETQYF. CDR3 coding DNA: TGTGCCAGCAGCCAAGCGAGCGGCGGGAGCCAAGAGACCCAGTACTTC.